The T cell receptor beta chain under discussion was sequenced for a study of T cells in tuberculosis. Study background: Sequenced TCRs come from CD1B-GMM tetramer-binding T cells.

Germline CDR1 is ENHRY and CDR2 is SYGVKD. With 0 bases clipped from V and 3 bases from J, the junction kept 2 bases outside the gene matches. This CDR3 spans 16 amino acids. Sequencing used immunoSEQ multiplex PCR; TCRdb keeps in-frame clones, though not all of them. This sample has roughly 28,000 clones, with over 85% found just once. This receptor was taken from a donor between 10 and 35 years old with latent tuberculosis or without tuberculosis infection. The sequenced sample consisted of PBMCs. The V and J genes are TRBV10-3 and TRBJ2-2, with 9 bases that match TRBD2. In nucleotides, the CDR3 is TGTGCCATCAGTGAGTCTAGCGGGGGATACACCGGGGAGCTGTTTTTT. Translation: CAISESSGGYTGELFF.